The T cell receptor (beta chain) under discussion was sequenced for a study of blood T cells in healthy people across ages (dated by TCRdb to between 2014 and 2017). In the study overall: In model experiments, roughly one uniquely barcoded TCR beta cDNA molecule per two T cells was captured by template switching. To track age-related changes in TCR beta repertoire diversity, the study relied on deep sequencing normalized with unique cDNA molecular identifiers. The donors were divided into four age groups: young (average 16 years), middle-aged (about 40), aged (approximately 59) and long-lived (approximately 74). To avoid experimental bias, donors of different ages were distributed randomly across sequencing lanes. For two donors (one aged 18 to 30 and one aged 80 or older), the study analyzed two additional independent replicas of 1 million unique cDNA reads from the same blood draw.

Paper-wide results and their limitations: A strong correlation was found between observed TCR beta diversity and the percentage of naive T cells measured by flow cytometry. Compared with the aged group, the long-lived group had more naive CD4+ T cells, fewer expanded clones and increased TCR diversity, suggesting age selection. Because donor CMV infection status was unknown, age-related changes in expanded clonotypes were potentially confounded. As age increased, observed TCR beta diversity per million T cells dropped in a roughly linear way, and a significant reduction was already evident by age 40. Conclusive comparison of naive and antigen-experienced compartments was prevented by the profiling of bulk unsorted PBMCs. Estimates of total diversity based on one million sequenced T cells were considered lower bounds and underestimates.

The library relied on 5' RACE. Sequencing used an Illumina HiSeq 2500. The second PCR ran for about 7 to 11 cycles and used a J-beta primer mix along with a sample-barcoded 5' primer. Each TCR beta cDNA molecule received a unique molecular identifier from a template-switch 5' adaptor carrying 12 random nucleotides. Each sample yielded at least 2.5 million CDR3-containing paired-end reads. The Mint cDNA synthesis kit, primed by a TRBC-specific oligonucleotide, was used to synthesize first-strand cDNA from all RNA. After uracil-DNA glycosylase treatment, a first 18-cycle PCR used universal primers M1SS and BC2_uni_R on all cDNA. The authors' pipeline ran thus. For normalization, 1 million high-quality reads were randomly selected from each sample, with every read carrying a distinct molecular identifier. Instead of being binned into consensus sequences, reads that shared molecular identifiers were thrown out. CDR3 identification, clonotype clustering and error correction used MiTCR with a Q25 quality threshold and the strictest error-elimination algorithm. Lower-bound total TCR beta diversity was estimated with a nonparametric unseen species model using Euler transformation. The public sequencing data were trimmed at Q25 with fastp and processed into clonotypes with MiXCR by TCRdb, which kept only in-frame beta chains. Every distinct CDR3 protein forms one entry, paired with its most common genes and DNA. None of the V and J calls come from the authors' own analysis; TCRdb made them. This sample holds around 1,500,000 distinct CDR3 sequences; approximately 40% were observed only once. Roughly 8.2% of the sample lies in the top ten.

This clonotype appeared many times. Its antigen remains unidentified. No much larger clone exists at a distance of one base, and base qualities are not known. The donors were roughly 38 Caucasian individuals from Russia, aged roughly 6 to 100 years, who were systemically healthy. Ten milliliters of peripheral blood were drawn from each donor into EDTA-treated Vacutainer tubes. PBMCs were isolated by Ficoll-Paque density-gradient centrifugation, with at least 6.5 million obtained per sample. Total RNA, at least 6 micrograms per sample, was extracted from PBMCs with Trizol reagent. The percentages of naive CD45RAhigh/CD27high T cells were determined by flow cytometry on a PBMC aliquot from every donor. The germline V gene encodes CDR1 MNHGY and CDR2 SAAAGT. Deletion took 4 bases off V and 1 base off J, with a span of 8 bases between the germline ends. The CDR3 goes from the cysteine to the phenylalanine over 15 residues. CDR3 DNA is the only sequence kept; it has 45 bases, read in frame from the first base.

This receptor was taken from a woman younger than 35 in good health. The sequencing sample was made of blood. This sequence uses TRBV6-8 and TRBJ2-6; the D segment cannot be called with confidence. This receptor carries the CDR3 CASSFTASGANVLTF. The DNA is TGTGCCAGCAGTTTTACAGCATCTGGGGCCAACGTCCTGACTTTC.